One sample yielded the 27 T cell receptor beta chains listed below, sequenced in a study of cytotoxic CD8 clonotypes in ibrutinib-treated CLL. The protocol was immunoSEQ multiplex PCR, while the TCRdb copy is restricted to in-frame clones and leaves out a portion. The sample holds nearly 300,000 clones, approximately 79% seen once. The material was PBMCs, obtained at disease progression, from a patient treated with ibrutinib. The receptors were sampled from a human donor with chronic lymphocytic leukemia.

The gene calls are TRBV29-1 and TRBJ2-1; a possible D gene is TRBD2 (5 bases). The CDR3 covers 11 residues. Per germline, CDR1 SQVTM and CDR2 ANQGSEA. The ends were cut back, 7 bases at V and 7 bases at J, with 11 bases in the middle. The CDR3 DNA follows: TGCAGCGGGACTGGTCGTAATGAGCAGTTCTTC. Residues: CSGTGRNEQFF.

The chain links TRBV4-1 to TRBJ2-1; D unresolved. CDR1 and CDR2 from the germline V gene are MGHRA and YSYEKL. The CDR3 runs to 13 residues. V lost 3 bases and J 14 bases, leaving 17 bases between the germline ends. CDR3 region: CASSHDPRQMEFF. CDR3 DNA: TGCGCCAGCAGCCACGACCCGAGGCAAATGGAGTTCTTC.

The table lists this clone with a few counts. The chain couples TRBV9 to TRBJ2-2, with D possibly matching TRBD2 (6 bases). Trimming removed 2 bases at V and 4 bases at J, with 15 bases between. Per the germline V gene, CDR1 is SGDLS and CDR2 is YYNGEE. This CDR3 spans 16 amino acids. DNA of the CDR3: TGTGCCAGCAGCGTCTCCGGGAGCTGGGTCACCGGGGAGCTGTTTTTT. Protein product: CASSVSGSWVTGELFF.

This clone was recorded only once. This chain links TRBV5-4 with TRBJ2-3, with 11 bases matching TRBD2. From germline, CDR1 is SGHNT and CDR2 YYREEE (reference sequence). The CDR3 length is 17 residues. J gave up 1 base and V 4 bases, and 8 bases lay outside the gene matches. DNA for the CDR3: TGTGCCAGCAGCGGCCTGACTAGCGGGGTCCGCACAGATACGCAGTATTTT. This encodes CASSGLTSGVRTDTQYF.

The chain carries TRBV29-1 and TRBJ1-2; 11 bases match TRBD1. The CDR3 extends over 13 amino acids. Germline loops: CDR1 SQVTM, CDR2 ANQGSEA. J lost 4 bases, V lost 5 bases, and 3 bases had no gene match. The CDR3 region is CSVWDRGIYGYTF. CDR3 DNA sequence: TGCAGCGTTTGGGACAGGGGGATCTATGGCTACACCTTC.

V usage is TRBV4-3 and J usage is TRBJ1-2; a weak D match, TRBD1 (5 bases). This CDR3 comprises 15 residues. The germline V gene has CDR1 LGHNA and CDR2 YSLEER. Trimming removed 1 base from V and 4 bases from J, with 13 bases in between. CDR3 in amino acids: CASSQGGQRGYGYTF. The DNA for the CDR3 is TGCGCCAGCAGCCAAGGCGGGCAGAGGGGCTATGGCTACACCTTC.

In its sample, this clone was seen a few times. The genes are TRBV5-1 and TRBJ2-5; TRBD1 aligns across 7 bases. Germline CDR1 reads SGHRS; CDR2 reads YFSETQ. V lost 0 bases to trimming and J lost 4 bases; unmatched junction nucleotides: 3. The CDR3 has 14 residues. The CDR3 DNA follows: TGCGCCAGCAGCTTGGAGGACAGGTCAGAGACCCAGTACTTC. Its translation: CASSLEDRSETQYF.

The chain couples TRBV11-2 to TRBJ1-4, with D unresolved. Germline-derived CDR1 and CDR2 are SGHAT and FQNNGV. This CDR3 has 15 amino acids. Deletions cut 5 bases from V and 4 bases from J, with 14 bases between. The CDR3 region is CASSPPRAGNEKLFF. The CDR3 coding sequence is TGTGCCAGCAGCCCTCCGAGGGCGGGTAATGAAAAACTGTTTTTT.

The genes are TRBV27 and TRBJ2-1; D is ambiguous. The CDR3 is made up of 11 amino acids. V was cut by 8 bases and J by 6 bases, with 8 bases left in between. Germline V CDR1 and CDR2: MNHEY, SMNVEV (reference sequence). The CDR3 nucleotides are TGTGCCAGCCGACGTGCCAATGAGCAGTTCTTC. Residues: CASRRANEQFF.

The genes are TRBV28 and TRBJ2-2; 14 bases line up with TRBD2. Germline CDR1 and CDR2: MDHEN and SYDVKM. J lost 4 bases, V lost 5 bases, and 3 bases had no gene match. This CDR3 contains 16 residues. The CDR3 sequence: CASSNGLAGGTGELFF. The DNA of the CDR3 is TGTGCCAGCAGTAATGGACTAGCGGGAGGCACCGGGGAGCTGTTTTTT.

This clone has just one count. The chain recombines TRBV9 with TRBJ2-1; D gene unclear. Germline CDR1 and CDR2: SGDLS and YYNGEE. CDR3 length: 12 residues. The ends were cut back, 0 bases at V and 9 bases at J, with 7 bases in the middle. DNA for the CDR3: TGTGCCAGCAGCGTAGACGAGCGTGAGCAGTTCTTC. Translation gives CASSVDEREQFF.

The chain recombines TRBV5-1 with TRBJ2-2; TRBD1 matches 8 bases. The V gene's germline CDR1 is SGHRS and CDR2 YFSETQ. V gave up 4 bases and J gave up 4 bases; unmatched junction bases: 6. The CDR3 covers 15 residues. The CDR3 region is CASSTSTGGTGELFF. The CDR3 region has the DNA TGCGCCAGCAGCACTTCTACAGGGGGCACCGGGGAGCTGTTTTTT.

This clone occurred a few times. The chain uses TRBV5-4 and TRBJ2-3; D is ambiguous. Germline loops: CDR1 SGHNT, CDR2 YYREEE (reference sequence). V gave up 1 base and J gave up 4 bases, with 4 bases separating them. There are 12 residues in the CDR3. The CDR3 spells CASSLMSDTQYF. In DNA, the CDR3 is TGTGCCAGCAGCTTGATGTCAGATACGCAGTATTTT. Full variable domain (remainder filled in from reference TRBV5-4 and TRBJ2-3): ETGVTQSPTHLIKTRGQQVTLRCSSQSGHNTVSWYQQALGQGPQFIFQYYREEENGRGNFPPRFSGLQFPNYSSELNVNALELDDSALYLCASSLMSDTQYFGPGTRLTVL.

This clone appeared a single time. V gene TRBV4-1 combines with J gene TRBJ1-4; TRBD1 might be the D (6 bases). The V end was cut by 0 bases, the J end by 4 bases, with 15 bases between. The germline V gene encodes CDR1 MGHRA and CDR2 YSYEKL. The CDR3 length is 17 residues. In nucleotides, the CDR3 is TGCGCCAGCAGCCAAGAGGGAACGACAGGACGTAATGAAAAACTGTTTTTT. Its translation: CASSQEGTTGRNEKLFF.

This clone was recorded once. J is TRBJ1-3 and V is TRBV10-3, with D hard to call. CDR3 length: 13 residues. V was clipped by 11 bases and J by 2 bases, with 13 bases between them. Looked up from germline, CDR1 is ENHRY and CDR2 is SYGVKD. The CDR3 bases are TGTGCCGCCGGGGTGGCAGCTGGAAACACCATATATTTT. Protein sequence: CAAGVAAGNTIYF.

The chain recombines TRBV7-3 with TRBJ2-3; no reliable D call. Per the germline V gene, CDR1 is SGHTA and CDR2 is FQGTGA. This CDR3 has 13 amino acids. The V end was cut by 5 bases, the J end by 4 bases, with 10 bases between. CDR3 sequence reads: CASSVTASDTQYF. For the CDR3, the DNA is TGTGCCAGCAGCGTCACCGCTTCAGATACGCAGTATTTT.

The V call is TRBV13, the J call TRBJ1-2; D unclear. The CDR3 has 14 residues. Germline CDR1 PRHDT, CDR2 FYEKMQ (reference sequence). Trimming cost V 0 bases and J 8 bases, with 13 bases left between them. In DNA form, the CDR3 reads TGTGCCAGCAGCTTAGGCCCAGGAGGAACGGGCTACACCTTC. Translated: CASSLGPGGTGYTF.

The chain employs TRBV29-1 and TRBJ1-2, with a tentative D call TRBD1 (6 bases). The ends were cut back, 6 bases at V and 2 bases at J, with 10 bases in the middle. The CDR3 is 12 amino acids. Germline lookup yields CDR1 SQVTM and CDR2 ANQGSEA. CDR3 nucleotide sequence: TGCAGCGTGGCCCAGGGGAACTATGGCTACACCTTC. Residues: CSVAQGNYGYTF.

CDR3 in amino acids: CASSKFPGELFF. CDR3 bases: TGTGCCAGTAGTAAGTTTCCCGGGGAGCTGTTTTTT. The chain joins TRBV19 to TRBJ2-2; D unresolved. V was clipped by 4 bases and J by 6 bases, with 6 bases between them. Germline CDR1 and CDR2: LNHDA and SQIVND (reference sequence). CDR3 length: 12 amino acids.

This clone was detected only once. CDR3 residues: CSVERPGATYEQYF. As DNA, the CDR3 is TGCAGCGTTGAACGTCCAGGGGCCACCTACGAGCAGTACTTC. This chain joins TRBV29-1 and TRBJ2-7, with D perhaps TRBD1 (6 bases). Trimming stripped 2 bases from V and 2 bases from J, with 13 bases between. Germline V gene data show CDR1 as SQVTM and CDR2 as ANQGSEA. This CDR3 spans 14 amino acids.

The rearrangement links TRBV11-2 to TRBJ2-1, with D uncertain. Germline V gene lookup returns CDR1 SGHAT and CDR2 FQNNGV. With 1 base removed from V and 9 bases from J, the gap between germline ends came to 4 bases. The CDR3 sequence is 11 residues long. This CDR3 is CASSLGGEQFF. The CDR3 DNA reads as TGTGCCAGCAGCTTAGGTGGTGAGCAGTTCTTC.

This clone was seen more than once but under ten times. For the CDR3, the DNA is TGTGCCAGCAGCTCCAGTACAGCTTTGGAGACCCAGTACTTC. It yields the protein CASSSSTALETQYF. The chain recombines TRBV7-9 with TRBJ2-5, with D uncertain. Germline CDR1 and CDR2: SEHNR and FQNEAQ (reference sequence). CDR3 length: 14 amino acids. V lost 4 bases, J lost 5 bases, and 14 bases lay in between.

The J gene is TRBJ2-1, the V gene TRBV5-1; no clear D. V was shortened by 4 bases and J by 2 bases, with 16 bases between the two germline ends. CDR1 is SGHRS, CDR2 YFSETQ, per germline. The CDR3 is made up of 16 amino acids. The CDR3 DNA follows: TGCGCCAGCAGCCCCCCGGCTAATATACCCTACAATGAGCAGTTCTTC. Encoded protein: CASSPPANIPYNEQFF.

This chain links TRBV10-2 with TRBJ2-2; D might be TRBD1 or TRBD2, each matching 6 bases. In germline, CDR1 is WSHSY, CDR2 SAAADI. Trimming removed 6 bases from V and 1 base from J, with 15 bases in between. The CDR3 is 16 amino acids. Here the CDR3 DNA reads TGCGCCAGCAGCTTTGCGGGACATGAGAACACCGGGGAGCTGTTTTTT. Its protein is CASSFAGHENTGELFF.

J is TRBJ2-5 and V is TRBV28; 7 bases map to TRBD2. Losses at the gene ends were 6 bases for V and 4 bases for J; bases not matched to a gene: 8. The CDR3 runs 14 residues. CDR1 is MDHEN and CDR2 is SYDVKM in the germline V gene. CDR3 in amino acids: CASSQVPSGETQYF. CDR3 coding DNA: TGTGCCAGCAGCCAAGTCCCTAGCGGAGAGACCCAGTACTTC.

The V gene is TRBV7-8, the J gene TRBJ2-7; the D gene is possibly TRBD1 (6 bases). Germline V gives CDR1 SGHVS, CDR2 FQNEAQ. The V and J ends lost 3 bases and 8 bases respectively, with 11 bases between them. The CDR3 consists of 12 residues. DNA for the CDR3: TGTGCCAGCAGCTTGGGACAACCACAGCAGTACTTC. It yields the protein CASSLGQPQQYF.

The chain employs TRBV7-9 and TRBJ1-2; 9 bases line up with TRBD1. Germline lookup yields CDR1 SEHNR and CDR2 FQNEAQ (reference sequence). CDR3 length: 14 amino acids. Trimming took 5 bases from V and 2 from J; bases not matched to a gene: 3. In DNA, the CDR3 is TGTGCCAGCAGCGCCGGGACAGGGAACTATGGCTACACCTTC. Protein sequence: CASSAGTGNYGYTF.